Each of the 2 T cell receptor beta chains below was sequenced from the same sample in a study of shared clonotypes between healthy human individuals. The data were produced by immunoSEQ multiplex PCR, yet TCRdb's version contains in-frame clones alone and is incomplete. This table holds approximately 2,300,000 clones, roughly 90% found once. Material for sequencing was naive CD4+ T cells from PBMCs. Subset noted: CD45RA+ positively selected. These receptor sequences come from a man aged 18 to 29 in good health. Some clones in this sample may be carry-over from other donors' samples.

The J gene is TRBJ2-7, the V gene TRBV5-4, with 10 bases lining up with TRBD2. The germline V gene encodes CDR1 SGHNT and CDR2 YYREEE (reference sequence). This CDR3 has 15 amino acids. V dropped 4 bases and J dropped 5; count of bases not matched to a gene: 9. CDR3 nucleotide sequence: TGTGCCAGCAGCCTTACACTTCTAGCGGGAGACGAGCAGTACTTC. Protein sequence: CASSLTLLAGDEQYF.

This clone came up a few times. V usage is TRBV19 and J usage is TRBJ2-4; no clear D gene. The germline CDR1 and CDR2 sequences are LNHDA and SQIVND (reference sequence). This CDR3 spans 12 amino acids. V gave up 4 bases and J gave up 9 bases, with 10 bases separating them. The CDR3 is CASSTRLGIQYF. For the CDR3, the DNA is TGTGCCAGTAGTACACGACTGGGCATTCAGTACTTC.